The rows below give T cell receptor beta chains drawn from one sample of a study of technical replicates of blood from a few donors. This table comes from immunoSEQ multiplex PCR, and its TCRdb copy is limited to in-frame clones, with some not included. This table holds around 72,000 clones, approximately 91% found once. The sample consisted of PBMCs. The receptors originated from a human donor in good health. Some clones in this sample may be carry-over from other donors' samples. Each CDR3 is given with its conserved first and last residue. A D gene is named only where the DNA matches it firmly. Not all rows give a size; the values are once, few, many and, for expanded clones, a class.

CDR3 protein,CDR3 DNA,V gene,clone size,J gene,D gene
CASSPTGVYNEQFF,TGTGCCAGCAGCCCAACGGGGGTATACAATGAGCAGTTCTTC,TRBV7-2,NA,TRBJ2-1,NA
CASSRTGGEQYF,TGTGCCAGCAGCCGGACAGGGGGCGAGCAGTACTTC,TRBV5-4,few,TRBJ2-7,TRBD1
CASRSGDTQYF,TGTGCCAGCAGGTCCGGAGATACGCAGTATTTT,TRBV6-5,NA,TRBJ2-3,NA
CASSLGLAGVREQFF,TGCGCCAGCAGCTTGGGACTAGCGGGGGTACGTGAGCAGTTCTTC,TRBV5-1,NA,TRBJ2-1,TRBD2
CASSLSSGQETQYF,TGCGCCAGCAGCTTGAGCAGCGGACAAGAGACCCAGTACTTC,TRBV5-1,NA,TRBJ2-5,NA
CASSPQGWTGELFF,TGTGCCAGTAGTCCCCAGGGGTGGACCGGGGAGCTGTTTTTT,TRBV19,NA,TRBJ2-2,NA
CAIRSGSGELFF,TGTGCCATCAGGAGCGGGAGCGGGGAGCTGTTTTTT,TRBV10-3,NA,TRBJ2-2,TRBD2
CASSEGGEAYEQYF,TGTGCCAGCAGTGAAGGGGGGGAAGCCTACGAGCAGTACTTC,TRBV6-1,medium-sized,TRBJ2-7,NA
CASIRQGVGEQYF,TGTGCCAGCATTCGACAGGGCGTAGGGGAGCAGTACTTC,TRBV6-1,NA,TRBJ2-7,TRBD1
CASSLGPGQGLHEQYF,TGCGCCAGCAGCCTAGGTCCGGGACAGGGGTTACACGAGCAGTACTTC,TRBV4-1,NA,TRBJ2-7,TRBD1
CASSQDPGSHNEQFF,TGCGCCAGCAGCCAAGATCCGGGATCCCACAATGAGCAGTTCTTC,TRBV4-3,NA,TRBJ2-1,NA
CASSLTTGVNSPLHF,TGTGCCAGCAGTTTGACGACAGGGGTCAATTCACCCCTCCACTTT,TRBV7-9,once,TRBJ1-6,TRBD1
CASRTGGGETQYF,TGTGCCAGCAGGACAGGGGGCGGCGAGACCCAGTACTTC,TRBV6-1,NA,TRBJ2-5,TRBD1
CASSFQSGTSSYEQYF,TGCGCCAGCAGCTTCCAAAGCGGGACTAGCTCCTACGAGCAGTACTTC,TRBV5-1,once,TRBJ2-7,TRBD2
CASSPWDRGIYGYTF,TGTGCCAGCAGTCCCTGGGACAGGGGGATTTATGGCTACACCTTC,TRBV27,NA,TRBJ1-2,TRBD1
CASSLAGASNYEQYF,TGTGCCAGCAGTTTGGCCGGAGCTTCTAACTACGAGCAGTACTTC,TRBV6-5,NA,TRBJ2-7,NA
CASRATGGHAEAFF,TGTGCCAGCAGGGCAACAGGGGGGCATGCTGAAGCTTTCTTT,TRBV25-1,NA,TRBJ1-1,TRBD1
CASSHGLAGGNEQYF,TGTGCCAGCAGCCACGGACTAGCGGGAGGTAACGAGCAGTACTTC,TRBV7-2,NA,TRBJ2-7,TRBD2
CASSKGVRGLSYEQYF,TGTGCCAGCAGCAAAGGGGTCAGGGGCCTATCCTACGAGCAGTACTTC,TRBV21-1,NA,TRBJ2-7,NA
CASSYRGSEAFF,TGTGCCAGCAGCTACAGGGGTTCTGAAGCTTTCTTT,TRBV5-4,once,TRBJ1-1,TRBD1
CASSLAKGLGGYTF,TGTGCCAGCAGCTTGGCCAAGGGACTCGGTGGCTACACCTTC,TRBV5-6,NA,TRBJ1-2,NA
CSVELRGGAPGYTF,TGCAGCGTTGAACTACGGGGGGGGGCGCCTGGCTACACCTTC,TRBV29-1,NA,TRBJ1-2,NA
CASSPAGQETQYF,TGTGCCAGCAGCCCAGCGGGGCAAGAGACCCAGTACTTC,TRBV9,NA,TRBJ2-5,TRBD2
CASSWTGEGEQYF,TGTGCCAGCAGTTGGACAGGGGAGGGCGAGCAGTACTTC,TRBV7-6,NA,TRBJ2-7,TRBD1
CSVEGVKRTGNYGYTF,TGCAGCGTTGAAGGGGTCAAGAGGACAGGGAACTATGGCTACACCTTC,TRBV29-1,NA,TRBJ1-2,TRBD1
CAISPQYSNQPQHF,TGTGCCATCAGTCCTCAGTATAGCAATCAGCCCCAGCATTTT,TRBV10-3,NA,TRBJ1-5,NA
CASSFSPGVGEQYF,TGCGCCAGCAGCTTTTCTCCAGGGGTGGGGGAGCAGTACTTC,TRBV5-1,NA,TRBJ2-7,NA
CASSQHSSGGAAEQFF,TGCGCCAGCAGCCAACACTCTAGCGGGGGGGCCGCTGAGCAGTTCTTC,TRBV4-1,NA,TRBJ2-1,TRBD2
CASSLRRGGPHQPQHF,TGTGCCAGTAGCCTCCGGCGTGGAGGCCCCCATCAGCCCCAGCATTTT,TRBV19,NA,TRBJ1-5,NA
CATSGGGSYEQYF,TGTGCCACCTCCGGGGGGGGATCCTACGAGCAGTACTTC,TRBV18,NA,TRBJ2-7,TRBD2
CASSQDPPSGSGIQDEQFF,TGCGCCAGCAGCCAAGATCCTCCCTCTGGGAGCGGGATTCAAGATGAGCAGTTCTTC,TRBV4-1,NA,TRBJ2-1,TRBD2
CASSLERFNEQFF,TGTGCCAGCAGCTTAGAGCGATTCAATGAGCAGTTCTTC,TRBV7-2,few,TRBJ2-1,NA
CATRGLREQYF,TGTGCCACCCGAGGTTTGCGGGAGCAGTACTTC,TRBV6-5,NA,TRBJ2-7,NA
CASSLDRTGGSSYNSPLHF,TGCGCCAGCAGCTTGGACCGGACAGGGGGAAGCTCCTATAATTCACCCCTCCACTTT,TRBV5-1,NA,TRBJ1-6,TRBD1
CASSLDRGDEQYF,TGTGCCAGCAGCTTGGACAGGGGTGACGAGCAGTACTTC,TRBV7-2,NA,TRBJ2-7,TRBD1
CASSQVGHLATNEKLFF,TGTGCCAGCAGCCAAGTTGGACACCTTGCAACTAATGAAAAACTGTTTTTT,TRBV4-2,NA,TRBJ1-4,NA
CASSQDPGTGGFETQYF,TGCGCCAGCAGCCAAGATCCCGGGACAGGGGGCTTTGAGACCCAGTACTTC,TRBV4-3,NA,TRBJ2-5,TRBD1
CASIVFGGTGVGLSYEQYF,TGTGCCAGCATCGTATTCGGGGGGACAGGGGTCGGGTTGTCCTACGAGCAGTACTTC,TRBV27,NA,TRBJ2-7,TRBD1
CASSLAGLSNQPQHF,TGTGCCAGCAGCTTGGCGGGGTTGAGCAATCAGCCCCAGCATTTT,TRBV5-8,NA,TRBJ1-5,NA
CASSHPGLSYEQYF,TGCGCCAGCAGCCACCCCGGACTATCCTACGAGCAGTACTTC,TRBV4-1,NA,TRBJ2-7,NA
CASSAWTGGFGVTQYF,TGTGCCAGCAGTGCCTGGACAGGGGGTTTCGGGGTTACGCAGTATTTT,TRBV2,NA,TRBJ2-3,TRBD1
CASSLSGYGDTQYF,TGTGCCAGCAGCTTATCCGGGTACGGAGATACGCAGTATTTT,TRBV7-7,NA,TRBJ2-3,NA
CASSSRTTLTYEQYF,TGTGCCAGCAGCTCCCGGACTACTCTCACCTACGAGCAGTACTTC,TRBV7-2,few,TRBJ2-7,NA
CASSEGQAYSYEQYF,TGTGCCAGCAGTGAAGGTCAGGCTTACTCCTACGAGCAGTACTTC,TRBV6-1,NA,TRBJ2-7,NA
CASREGTGKYEQYF,TGTGCCAGCAGAGAGGGGACAGGGAAGTACGAGCAGTACTTC,TRBV6-5,NA,TRBJ2-7,TRBD1
CASSPLVAGGPTDTQYF,TGTGCCAGCAGCCCGTTAGTAGCGGGGGGACCCACAGATACGCAGTATTTT,TRBV27,NA,TRBJ2-3,TRBD2
CASHRMTVAGTNEQFF,TGTGCCAGCCATAGAATGACGGTAGCGGGTACCAATGAGCAGTTCTTC,TRBV2,NA,TRBJ2-1,TRBD2
CASDGWGGKQPQHF,TGTGCCAGCGATGGTTGGGGGGGAAAGCAGCCCCAGCATTTT,TRBV6-1,few,TRBJ1-5,NA
CASSYRDDYEQYF,TGTGCCAGCAGCTACAGGGACGACTACGAGCAGTACTTC,TRBV7-2,NA,TRBJ2-7,NA
CASSRIDRDTEAFF,TGCGCCAGCAGCAGAATCGACAGAGACACTGAAGCTTTCTTT,TRBV5-1,NA,TRBJ1-1,NA
CASTESGGYGYTF,TGTGCCAGTACGGAAAGTGGCGGCTATGGCTACACCTTC,TRBV25-1,NA,TRBJ1-2,NA
CASGRSGGAGETQYF,TGTGCCAGCGGGCGGAGCGGGGGGGCGGGGGAGACCCAGTACTTC,TRBV6-5,NA,TRBJ2-5,TRBD2
CASSSDGWSYEQYF,TGTGCCAGCAGCTCTGACGGGTGGTCCTACGAGCAGTACTTC,TRBV5-6,NA,TRBJ2-7,NA
CASRTSHYDTQYF,TGTGCCAGCCGGACTAGTCATTACGATACGCAGTATTTT,TRBV7-8,once,TRBJ2-3,TRBD2
CASSNPAGDYPTDTQYF,TGTGCCAGTAGTAACCCGGCGGGAGACTACCCCACAGATACGCAGTATTTT,TRBV19,NA,TRBJ2-3,TRBD2